These 15 T cell receptor beta chains originate from one sample sequenced in a study of shared clonotypes between healthy human individuals. Profiling relied on immunoSEQ multiplex PCR, and the TCRdb table lists in-frame clones only, not all of them. Of 2.3 million or so clones listed, roughly 93% are singletons. Sequenced sample: naive CD4+ T cells from PBMCs. Subset denoted: CD45RA+ positively selected. These receptors originate from a man between 18 and 29 years old in good health. Some clones in this sample may be carry-over from other donors' samples.

V is TRBV4-3 and J is TRBJ2-5, with 13 bases fitting TRBD2. Looked up from germline, CDR1 is LGHNA and CDR2 is YSLEER. There are 19 residues in the CDR3. Trimming at V came to 0 bases and at J to 0 bases, leaving 7 bases not matched to a gene. CDR3 in amino acids: CASSQDGTSGVGYQETQYF. The CDR3 DNA follows: TGCGCCAGCAGCCAAGACGGGACTAGCGGGGTAGGGTACCAAGAGACCCAGTACTTC.

V is TRBV5-1 and J is TRBJ2-7; TRBD1 might be the D (6 bases). The CDR3 covers 17 residues. Germline V gene lookup returns CDR1 SGHRS and CDR2 YFSETQ. Trimming removed 3 bases at V and 0 bases at J, with 19 bases between. The CDR3 here is CASSWVYREGTSYEQYF. Written as DNA, the CDR3 is TGCGCCAGCAGCTGGGTTTACAGGGAAGGGACCTCCTACGAGCAGTACTTC. Looking up the rest from reference TRBV5-1 and TRBJ2-7 gives the full variable domain: KAGVTQTPRYLIKTRGQQVTLSCSPISGHRSVSWYQQTPGQGLQFLFEYFSETQRNKGNFPGRFSGRQFSNSRSEMNVSTLELGDSALYLCASSWVYREGTSYEQYFGPGTRLTVT.

J is TRBJ2-1 and V is TRBV13; 12 bases match TRBD2. The junction had 13 bases not matched to a gene; V was cut back by 7 bases and J by 9 bases. Germline V gene lookup returns CDR1 PRHDT and CDR2 FYEKMQ (reference sequence). The CDR3 is made up of 16 amino acids. Here the CDR3 reads CASIQYLAGGPTEQFF. Here the CDR3 DNA reads TGTGCCAGCATCCAGTACCTAGCGGGAGGGCCGACTGAGCAGTTCTTC.

This rearrangement joins TRBV25-1 to TRBJ2-3; D may be TRBD2 (5 bases). In germline, CDR1 is MGHDK, CDR2 SYGVNS. The V and J ends lost 5 bases and 10 bases respectively, with 16 bases between them. The CDR3 loop spans 13 amino acids. CDR3 region: CASSLGAIGAQYF. DNA of the CDR3: TGTGCCAGCAGTCTGGGAGCTATTGGTGCGCAGTATTTT.

The J gene is TRBJ2-7, the V gene TRBV7-2, with D perhaps TRBD1 (5 bases). The CDR3 loop spans 13 amino acids. The germline CDR1 and CDR2 sequences are SGHTA and FQGNSA. The V end lost 8 bases, the J end lost 4 bases, and 15 bases lay between the germline ends. CDR3 residues: CASGVGASYEQYF. CDR3 nucleotide sequence: TGTGCCAGCGGGGTAGGGGCCTCTTACGAGCAGTACTTC.

This clone was recorded only once. The chain carries TRBV7-9 and TRBJ2-7, with D hard to call. The CDR3 covers 14 residues. Germline loops: CDR1 SEHNR, CDR2 FQNEAQ (reference sequence). V lost 1 base, J lost 7 bases, and 14 bases lay in between. The CDR3 DNA reads as TGTGCCAGCAGCTTAGAGGGATCGGTGGGGGAGCAGTACTTC. The encoded protein is CASSLEGSVGEQYF.

The rearrangement links TRBV19 to TRBJ2-7; maybe TRBD2 (6 bases). The CDR3 runs 15 residues. Germline assignment: CDR1 LNHDA and CDR2 SQIVND (reference sequence). Trimming removed 5 bases from V and 0 bases from J, with 14 bases in between. Written as DNA, the CDR3 is TGTGCCAGTAGTCGGGAGCTTTTGGGCTCCTACGAGCAGTACTTC. It specifies CASSRELLGSYEQYF.

This sequence joins TRBV29-1 and TRBJ1-1, with D tentatively TRBD1 (6 bases). Germline V lookup: CDR1 SQVTM, CDR2 ANQGSEA. CDR3 length equals 13 residues. The germline V and J ends were trimmed by 6 bases and 1 base, with 12 bases remaining between them. CDR3 sequence reads: CSVQGGGNTEAFF. The CDR3 DNA is TGCAGCGTGCAAGGGGGAGGGAACACTGAAGCTTTCTTT.

This chain links TRBV5-1 with TRBJ2-7, with TRBD1 matching 11 bases. Germline V gene data show CDR1 as SGHRS and CDR2 as YFSETQ. CDR3 length: 13 residues. The ends lost 4 bases at V and 5 bases at J; junction bases unmatched: 2. DNA of the CDR3: TGCGCCAGCAGCAAGGGACAGGGGGACGAGCAGTACTTC. Protein product: CASSKGQGDEQYF.

This rearrangement joins TRBV15 to TRBJ1-4; no firm D call. Germline loops: CDR1 LNHNV, CDR2 YYDKDF (reference sequence). This CDR3 region has 12 residues. V was trimmed by 2 bases and J by 6 bases, leaving 4 bases between them. CDR3 protein: CATSRRDEKLFF. In DNA form, the CDR3 reads TGTGCCACCAGCAGACGGGATGAAAAACTGTTTTTT.

This clone has just a few counts. The chain combines TRBV30 with TRBJ1-1; D is uncertain. Per germline, CDR1 GTSNPN and CDR2 SVGIG (reference sequence). V was clipped by 2 bases and J by 2 bases, with 18 bases between them. CDR3 length equals 16 residues. CDR3 coding DNA: TGTGCCTGGAGTCTGAGAGGGAGGAGGGCAAACACTGAAGCTTTCTTT. Translation gives CAWSLRGRRANTEAFF.

The V call is TRBV5-1, the J call TRBJ2-1, with no clear D. There are 15 residues in the CDR3. Per germline, CDR1 SGHRS and CDR2 YFSETQ. V was pared by 4 bases and J by 3 bases, with 14 bases between. CDR3 nucleotide sequence: TGCGCCAGCAGCGCCAGCCGCGACGGCTACAATGAGCAGTTCTTC. This encodes CASSASRDGYNEQFF. The complete variable domain, with remaining parts taken from reference TRBV5-1 and TRBJ2-1, reads KAGVTQTPRYLIKTRGQQVTLSCSPISGHRSVSWYQQTPGQGLQFLFEYFSETQRNKGNFPGRFSGRQFSNSRSEMNVSTLELGDSALYLCASSASRDGYNEQFFGPGTRLTVL.

The J gene is TRBJ2-7, the V gene TRBV28; D is perhaps TRBD1 or TRBD2 (5 bases each). CDR3 length: 17 amino acids. Germline CDR1 is MDHEN and CDR2 is SYDVKM. Deletions cut 4 bases from V and 0 bases from J, with 19 bases between. In DNA, the CDR3 is TGTGCCAGCAGTTCGCCGGGACGTCCTTCACTCTCCTACGAGCAGTACTTC. Residues: CASSSPGRPSLSYEQYF.

This clone has only one observation. The chain joins TRBV7-2 to TRBJ2-1; 7 nucleotides line up with TRBD2. Germline-derived CDR1 and CDR2 are SGHTA and FQGNSA. The length of the CDR3 is 14 residues. With V trimmed by 7 bases and J by 6 bases, 9 bases remained unmatched. The chain's CDR3 is CASTPTSASNEQFF. The CDR3 DNA reads as TGTGCCAGCACCCCAACTAGCGCTAGCAATGAGCAGTTCTTC.

The chain employs TRBV5-4 and TRBJ1-4; possible D gene TRBD1, 6 bases. The CDR3 spans 16 residues. Trimming left V 4 bases short and J 3 bases short, with 16 bases between. Per the germline V gene, CDR1 is SGHNT and CDR2 is YYREEE (reference sequence). DNA of the CDR3: TGTGCCAGCAGCAAGCGTGGGGGACAACCTAATGAAAAACTGTTTTTT. Amino acid sequence: CASSKRGGQPNEKLFF.